The 8 T cell receptor beta chains presented below share a single source sample, sequenced in a study of blood T cell repertoires in COVID-19. The table came from immunoSEQ multiplex PCR; TCRdb's copy has only in-frame clones and leaves some out. The sample contains a few hundred thousand clones, around nine tenths of which appear only once. Sample: PBMCs or T cells enriched from blood (not recorded which). These receptors all come from a woman aged 25-40 years who had recovered from COVID-19.

V is TRBV5-4 and J is TRBJ2-3; TRBD2 is a possible D gene (6 bases). In germline, CDR1 is SGHNT, CDR2 YYREEE (reference sequence). The CDR3 runs 16 residues. V was pared by 3 bases and J by 6 bases, with 20 bases between. The CDR3 DNA is TGTGCCAGCAGCTATAACCCTAGCGACGCACCGGATACGCAGTATTTT. Translated: CASSYNPSDAPDTQYF.

This chain uses TRBV11-2 with TRBJ1-1; no firm D call. Germline V lookup: CDR1 SGHAT, CDR2 FQNNGV. The CDR3 extends over 12 amino acids. Trimming left V 5 bases short and J 3 bases short, with 7 bases between. The DNA of the CDR3 is TGTGCCAGCAGCCGGAGTCACACTGAAGCTTTCTTT. Translated, it gives CASSRSHTEAFF.

Only one count was recorded for this clone. The chain uses TRBV5-6 and TRBJ1-1; TRBD1 aligns across 10 bases. V trimming: 6 bases; J trimming: 1 base; junction bases outside the gene matches: 3. This CDR3 spans 14 amino acids. CDR1 and CDR2 from the germline V gene are SGHDT and YYEEEE. The CDR3 DNA follows: TGTGCCAGCACCCGGACAGGGGGGAACACTGAAGCTTTCTTT. This codes for CASTRTGGNTEAFF.

V and J are TRBV28 and TRBJ1-4, with D possibly being TRBD1 (5 bases). The CDR3 length is 16 residues. Looked up from germline, CDR1 is MDHEN and CDR2 is SYDVKM. V lost 3 bases and J 5 bases, leaving 16 bases between the germline ends. CDR3 in DNA: TGTGCCAGCAGTTTGAAAAGGGGCCTACGAAATGAAAAACTGTTTTTT. It is translated as CASSLKRGLRNEKLFF.

The chain joins TRBV5-1 to TRBJ1-1, with D unresolved. Germline V gene data show CDR1 as SGHRS and CDR2 as YFSETQ. Trimming shortened V by 4 bases and J by 3 bases, and 7 bases separated the two germline ends. This CDR3 spans 12 amino acids. This chain's CDR3 is CASSAADTEAFF. CDR3 nucleotides: TGCGCCAGCAGCGCGGCCGACACTGAAGCTTTCTTT.

V gene TRBV6-6 combines with J gene TRBJ1-4; 7 positions agree with TRBD1. The V segment lost 5 bases and the J segment 4 bases; nucleotides outside the gene matches: 7. This CDR3 is built from 15 residues. Germline values: CDR1 MNHNY, CDR2 SVGAGI (reference sequence). Here the CDR3 reads CASSQGQIDNEKLFF. The CDR3 DNA sequence: TGTGCCAGCAGTCAGGGACAGATCGATAATGAAAAACTGTTTTTT.

The rearrangement joins TRBV6-4 to TRBJ2-4; weak D call: TRBD1 (5 bases). Deletions cut 3 bases from V and 4 bases from J, with 22 bases between. Per the germline V gene, CDR1 is MRHNA and CDR2 is SNTAGT. CDR3 size: 18 residues. CDR3 protein: CASSDREARAGQKNIQYF. CDR3 bases: TGTGCCAGCAGTGATAGAGAAGCTCGGGCAGGACAAAAAAACATTCAGTACTTC.

This sequence joins TRBV3-1 (or the pseudogene TRBV3-2) and TRBJ2-1; 13 bases match TRBD2. The length of the CDR3 is 15 residues. J was trimmed by 7 bases and V by 1 base; bases with no gene match: 1. Germline CDR1 and CDR2: LGHDT and YNNKEL (reference sequence). The CDR3 is CASSQGTSGSNEQFF. The CDR3 region has the DNA TGTGCCAGCAGCCAAGGGACTAGCGGGAGTAATGAGCAGTTCTTC.